Following are 14 T cell receptor beta chains from one sample sequenced in a study of T cell responses to AZD1222 COVID-19 vaccine. The repertoire was sequenced with immunoSEQ multiplex PCR; TCRdb's copy has only in-frame clones and lacks some. Of about 120,000 clones in the sample, around 89% are singletons; the top ten hold under 3.5%. The material was peripheral blood, obtained on day 0 of AZD1222 vaccination. Every receptor here comes from an adult in good health.

The table lists this clone with a count of one. The rearrangement uses TRBV2 and TRBJ2-1; tentatively, D is TRBD1 or TRBD2 (6 bases each). This CDR3 is 14 amino acids long. Germline V gene lookup returns CDR1 SNHLY and CDR2 FYNNEI. V dropped 7 bases and J dropped 7 bases, with 17 bases sitting between them. The CDR3 nucleotides read TGTGCCAGCATTAGACTAGACAGGACTAATGAGCAGTTCTTC. Residues: CASIRLDRTNEQFF.

The chain uses TRBV19 and TRBJ1-6, with 8 nucleotides matching TRBD1. The germline V gene has CDR1 LNHDA and CDR2 SQIVND (reference sequence). The ends lost 5 bases at V and 9 bases at J; junction bases unmatched: 12. This CDR3 has 16 amino acids. The CDR3 DNA is TGTGCCAGTAGTCCCCGCGGACAGGGCGCCCGTTCACCCCTCCACTTT. It yields the protein CASSPRGQGARSPLHF.

The CDR3 DNA is TGTGCCAGTAGTACCGGCCTGGGCTTAGCGGGGGTTGGTGAGCAGTTCTTC. This gives the protein CASSTGLGLAGVGEQFF. This sequence joins TRBV19 and TRBJ2-1; 9 bases are a match to TRBD2. Germline trimming cut 4 bases from V and 9 bases from J; bases unmatched to any gene: 16. The germline CDR1 and CDR2 sequences are LNHDA and SQIVND (reference sequence). This CDR3 has 17 residues.

The chain has TRBV15 and TRBJ2-7; 11 bases agree with TRBD1. This CDR3 region has 16 residues. Germline CDR1 LNHNV, CDR2 YYDKDF (reference sequence). V was clipped by 5 bases and J by 1 base; unmatched bases: 7. CDR3 coding DNA: TGTGCCACCAGCGAATCAGGACAGGGGGCTTCCTACGAGCAGTACTTC. This encodes CATSESGQGASYEQYF. The full variable domain, its missing parts supplied by reference TRBV15 and TRBJ2-7, is DAMVIQNPRYQVTQFGKPVTLSCSQTLNHNVMYWYQQKSSQAPKLLFHYYDKDFNNEADTPDNFQSRRPNTSFCFLDIRSPGLGDTAMYLCATSESGQGASYEQYFGPGTRLTVT.

The chain uses TRBV3-1 (or the pseudogene TRBV3-2) and TRBJ2-3; weak D call: TRBD1 (7 bases). This CDR3 is built from 14 residues. V was trimmed by 4 bases and J by 1 base, leaving 9 bases between them. The V gene's germline CDR1 is LGHDT and CDR2 YNNKEL (reference sequence). The CDR3 sequence is CASSPRGGTDTQYF. CDR3 coding DNA: TGTGCCAGCAGCCCCAGGGGGGGCACAGATACGCAGTATTTT.

This chain connects TRBV3-1 (or the pseudogene TRBV3-2) to TRBJ1-4; 10 nucleotides line up with TRBD1. The CDR3 has 16 amino acids. In germline, CDR1 is LGHDT, CDR2 YNNKEL (reference sequence). The junction had 6 bases not matched to a gene; V was cut back by 2 bases and J by 6 bases. CDR3 in amino acids: CASSQTTGGAHEKLFF. CDR3 sequence (DNA): TGTGCCAGCAGCCAAACGACAGGGGGCGCCCATGAAAAACTGTTTTTT.

The CDR3 loop is CASSLGTGAYEQYF. DNA of the CDR3: TGTGCCAGTAGTCTGGGGACAGGAGCCTACGAGCAGTACTTC. The rearrangement links TRBV19 to TRBJ2-7, with 8 bases fitting TRBD1. V was pared by 5 bases and J by 2 bases, with 5 bases of the junction left unmatched. The germline CDR1 and CDR2 sequences are LNHDA and SQIVND (reference sequence). The CDR3 loop spans 14 amino acids. The full variable domain, its missing parts supplied by reference TRBV19 and TRBJ2-7, is DGGITQSPKYLFRKEGQNVTLSCEQNLNHDAMYWYRQDPGQGLRLIYYSQIVNDFQKGDIAEGYSVSREKKESFPLTVTSAQKNPTAFYLCASSLGTGAYEQYFGPGTRLTVT.

The chain uses TRBV4-2 and TRBJ2-4, with 10 bases lining up with TRBD2. The J segment lost 5 bases and the V segment lost 0 bases, leaving 10 bases of the junction unmatched. The germline gives CDR1 LGHNA, CDR2 YNFKEQ. This CDR3 region has 18 residues. The CDR3: CASSQDRASGSGQNIQYF. CDR3 bases: TGTGCCAGCAGCCAAGATAGGGCTAGCGGGAGTGGTCAAAACATTCAGTACTTC.

This chain connects TRBV18 to TRBJ1-5; no clear D gene. Germline V gene lookup returns CDR1 KGHSH and CDR2 LQKENI. The CDR3 covers 16 residues. V was pared by 3 bases and J by 8 bases, with 20 bases between. The DNA of the CDR3 is TGTGCCAGCTCACCCCGTGAGGCCTTGGACGATGAGCCCCAGCATTTT. Its protein product is CASSPREALDDEPQHF. Full variable domain (rest looked up from reference TRBV18 and TRBJ1-5): NAGVMQNPRHLVRRRGQEARLRCSPMKGHSHVYWYRQLPEEGLKFMVYLQKENIIDESGMPKERFSAEFPKEGPSILRIQQVVRGDSAAYFCASSPREALDDEPQHFGDGTRLSIL.

The gene calls are TRBV7-6 and TRBJ2-5; 10 bases fit TRBD2. This CDR3 is 13 amino acids long. The V gene's germline CDR1 is SGHVS and CDR2 FNYEAQ. V shed 7 bases, J shed 5 bases, and the junction held 4 bases outside the gene matches. CDR3 nucleotide sequence: TGTGCCAGCACCTCTAGCGGGGGTGAGACCCAGTACTTC. Amino acid sequence: CASTSSGGETQYF.

V usage is TRBV5-1 and J usage is TRBJ2-7; D gene uncertain. CDR3 size: 14 residues. Trimming shortened V by 0 bases and J by 5 bases, and 12 bases separated the two germline ends. Germline V CDR1 and CDR2: SGHRS, YFSETQ. The CDR3 DNA reads TGCGCCAGCAGCTTGGGGACCTCGGTCCACGAGCAGTACTTC. Its translation: CASSLGTSVHEQYF.

This clone was observed a handful of times. The rearrangement joins TRBV27 to TRBJ2-7; TRBD2 agrees at 7 bases. V was clipped by 5 bases and J by 0 bases; unmatched bases: 10. The CDR3 runs 16 residues. Germline CDR1 and CDR2: MNHEY and SMNVEV (reference sequence). The CDR3 sequence: CASSPSAGDSSYEQYF. The CDR3 DNA is TGTGCCAGCAGTCCCTCGGCGGGGGATTCCTCCTACGAGCAGTACTTC.

V usage is TRBV7-3 and J usage is TRBJ2-1; TRBD2 matches at 8 bases. The V gene end was trimmed by 5 bases and the J gene end by 2 bases; junction bases not matched to a gene: 5. The germline gives CDR1 SGHTA, CDR2 FQGTGA. This CDR3 is 15 amino acids long. The CDR3 sequence: CASSPTSGAYNEQFF. The CDR3 DNA follows: TGTGCCAGCAGCCCCACTAGCGGAGCCTACAATGAGCAGTTCTTC.

The gene calls are TRBV6-5 and TRBJ1-1; a possible D gene is TRBD1 (5 bases). CDR3 length equals 14 residues. In germline, CDR1 is MNHEY, CDR2 SVGAGI. The V end lost 6 bases, the J end lost 4 bases, and 15 bases lay between the germline ends. The CDR3 loop reads CASSVLSQVTEAFF. The CDR3 region has the DNA TGTGCCAGCAGCGTTCTGTCACAGGTCACTGAAGCTTTCTTT.